Listed below are T cell receptor beta chains from one sample, sequenced in a study of cytomegalovirus exposure and HLA in healthy donors. Sequencing was performed with immunoSEQ multiplex PCR; in TCRdb, only in-frame clones are kept and a portion is missing. The table lists 150,000 to 200,000 clones, 81% of them singletons, with around 3.7% in the top ten. The sequencing sample was made of PBMCs. These receptors all stem from a man in his forties in good health and CMV-seropositive. CDR3s include the opening cysteine and the closing phenylalanine or tryptophan. The D gene is left open where the match is weak. Only some rows state a clone size, as once, few, many or a class for expanded clones.

j_gene,v_gene,d_gene,abundance,CDR3aa,CDR3nt
TRBJ1-4,TRBV18,TRBD1,.,CASSADRGPREKLFF,TGTGCCAGCTCAGCGGACAGGGGGCCTCGTGAAAAACTGTTTTTT
TRBJ2-5,TRBV7-9,.,.,CASNNLRAGFLETQYF,TGTGCCAGCAACAACCTTCGCGCGGGCTTCCTGGAGACCCAGTACTTC
TRBJ2-3,TRBV7-3,TRBD1,once,CASSPGQLPETDTQYF,TGTGCCAGCAGCCCGGGACAGTTACCAGAGACAGATACGCAGTATTTT
TRBJ1-3,TRBV19,.,.,CASRPSGGSGNTIYF,TGTGCCAGTAGGCCCTCCGGGGGGTCTGGAAACACCATATATTTT
TRBJ2-7,TRBV29-1,.,.,CIFKDPPAYEQYF,TGCATCTTTAAAGACCCCCCGGCCTACGAGCAGTACTTC
TRBJ2-7,TRBV7-2,TRBD2,.,CASSPPGSGSSYEQYF,TGTGCCAGCAGCCCCCCGGGTAGCGGGAGCTCCTACGAGCAGTACTTC
TRBJ1-4,TRBV7-9,.,.,CASSLAPGTQEEKLFF,TGTGCCAGCAGCTTGGCCCCCGGGACTCAGGAGGAAAAACTGTTTTTT
TRBJ1-1,TRBV7-2,.,.,CASSLGALNTEAFF,TGTGCCAGCAGCTTAGGAGCTTTGAACACTGAAGCTTTCTTT
TRBJ2-5,TRBV14,.,few,CASSPLSGEETQYF,TGTGCCAGCAGCCCCCTCTCGGGGGAAGAGACCCAGTACTTC
TRBJ2-7,TRBV7-9,.,few,CASSPQTGFSYEQYF,TGTGCCAGCAGCCCTCAAACAGGATTTTCCTACGAGCAGTACTTC
TRBJ2-1,TRBV7-6,TRBD1,.,CASSSPPGQGLNEQFF,TGTGCCAGCAGCTCTCCCCCGGGACAGGGGTTAAATGAGCAGTTCTTC
TRBJ2-7,TRBV11-1,TRBD2,.,CASSLLAGFSYEQYF,TGTGCCAGCAGCTTACTAGCGGGGTTTTCCTACGAGCAGTACTTC
TRBJ2-2,TRBV28,TRBD2,.,CASSPLRGEGNTGELFF,TGTGCCAGCAGTCCCCTTCGGGGGGAGGGGAACACCGGGGAGCTGTTTTTT
TRBJ2-3,TRBV4-2,TRBD2,few,CASSLSGLAGASTDTQYF,TGTGCCAGCAGCCTTTCGGGACTAGCGGGGGCGAGCACAGATACGCAGTATTTT
TRBJ2-1,TRBV6-6,.,.,CASRSGLLTSYNEQFF,TGTGCCAGCAGATCGGGACTTCTGACCTCCTACAATGAGCAGTTCTTC
TRBJ2-7,TRBV6-5,TRBD2,.,CASRVAGDWYEQYF,TGTGCCAGCAGAGTAGCGGGAGACTGGTACGAGCAGTACTTC
TRBJ2-7,TRBV6-5,TRBD1,.,CASSYSDYRGHEQYF,TGTGCCAGCAGTTACTCTGATTACAGGGGCCACGAGCAGTACTTC
TRBJ1-2,TRBV7-2,.,once,CASSPQEDYGYTF,TGTGCCAGCAGCCCCCAGGAAGACTATGGCTACACCTTC
TRBJ2-1,TRBV9,TRBD2,.,CASSVGPTSGREDEQFF,TGTGCCAGCAGCGTAGGCCCTACTAGCGGGAGGGAGGATGAGCAGTTCTTC
TRBJ2-7,TRBV27,.,.,CASSLIAGSYEQYF,TGTGCCAGCAGTTTGATAGCCGGATCCTACGAGCAGTACTTC
TRBJ2-2,TRBV9,.,.,CASSVNPRDRGGTGELFF,TGTGCCAGCAGCGTAAACCCGCGCGACAGGGGAGGGACCGGGGAGCTGTTTTTT
TRBJ2-7,TRBV11-2,.,.,CASSSEVPGGLFEQYF,TGTGCCAGCAGCTCAGAGGTACCAGGGGGACTTTTCGAGCAGTACTTC
TRBJ2-3,TRBV12-5,TRBD2,.,CASGPGLADTDTQYF,TGTGCTAGTGGACCGGGACTAGCGGACACAGATACGCAGTATTTT
TRBJ1-1,TRBV28,.,.,CATLTQQGWPNTEAFF,TGTGCCACCCTGACCCAACAGGGATGGCCGAACACTGAAGCTTTCTTT
TRBJ1-2,TRBV4-3,.,.,CASSQETVANYGYTF,TGCGCCAGCAGCCAAGAAACCGTAGCTAACTATGGCTACACCTTC
TRBJ1-5,TRBV6-6,.,.,CASSLQGSGPQHF,TGTGCCAGCAGTTTACAGGGTTCAGGGCCCCAGCATTTT
TRBJ2-2,TRBV5-1,.,few,CASSPARPGELFF,TGCGCCAGCAGCCCCGCGCGGCCCGGGGAGCTGTTTTTT
TRBJ1-2,TRBV6-5,.,few,CAILGAAGGYTF,TGTGCCATCCTGGGAGCGGCGGGCGGCTACACCTTC
TRBJ2-5,TRBV10-2,TRBD2,.,CASSVVAGGLETQYF,TGCGCCAGCAGTGTGGTAGCGGGAGGGCTAGAGACCCAGTACTTC
TRBJ2-7,TRBV28,.,.,CASSDRFSYEQYF,TGTGCCAGCAGTGACAGGTTCTCCTACGAGCAGTACTTC
TRBJ2-7,TRBV6-5,TRBD2,.,CASKPGLAAYEQYF,TGTGCCAGCAAGCCGGGACTAGCGGCCTACGAGCAGTACTTC
TRBJ2-7,TRBV6-5,.,.,CASTEVPSYEQYF,TGTGCCAGCACGGAGGTACCATCCTACGAGCAGTACTTC
TRBJ2-1,TRBV19,TRBD2,.,CASRGLAGNEQFF,TGTGCCAGTAGAGGACTAGCGGGGAATGAGCAGTTCTTC
TRBJ2-7,TRBV18,TRBD1,.,CASSPGNRGHEQYF,TGTGCCAGCTCACCAGGCAACAGGGGCCACGAGCAGTACTTC
TRBJ1-1,TRBV28,.,.,CASSLRETEAFF,TGTGCCAGCAGTTTGAGGGAAACTGAAGCTTTCTTT
TRBJ2-7,TRBV18,.,.,CASSPWRDLYEQYF,TGTGCCAGCTCACCATGGAGGGACCTGTACGAGCAGTACTTC
TRBJ2-2,TRBV4-2,TRBD2,once,CASSQLGTSGGTGELFF,TGTGCCAGCAGCCAACTCGGGACTAGCGGGGGGACCGGGGAGCTGTTTTTT
TRBJ2-3,TRBV7-2,.,.,CASSLEQGRGNTQYF,TGTGCCAGCAGCTTAGAACAGGGTAGAGGGAATACGCAGTATTTT
TRBJ2-3,TRBV5-4,.,.,CASSLGGGAKDTQYF,TGTGCCAGCAGCCTCGGTGGGGGGGCGAAAGATACGCAGTATTTT
TRBJ2-3,TRBV11-3,.,once,CASSLGGVIDTQYF,TGTGCCAGCAGCTTAGGGGGAGTGATAGATACGCAGTATTTT
TRBJ1-6,TRBV4-1,.,once,CASSQIETANSPLHF,TGCGCCAGCAGCCAAATCGAGACAGCCAATTCACCCCTCCACTTT
TRBJ2-3,TRBV11-1,.,once,CASLTSKEGTDTQYF,TGTGCCAGCCTGACATCTAAGGAAGGCACAGATACGCAGTATTTT
TRBJ1-1,TRBV28,.,.,CASRGTGWSTEAFF,TGTGCCAGCAGAGGCACGGGGTGGAGCACTGAAGCTTTCTTT
TRBJ2-2,TRBV6-1,.,.,CASSVRRDTGELFF,TGTGCCAGCAGTGTGCGGAGGGACACCGGGGAGCTGTTTTTT
TRBJ2-2,TRBV28,TRBD2,.,CASSLTASGHTGELFF,TGTGCCAGCAGTTTAACGGCTAGCGGGCACACCGGGGAGCTGTTTTTT